One and the same sample provided the 32 T cell receptor beta chains below, sequenced in a study of beta chain features in type 1 diabetes. The antigens of these receptors remain unknown. The study reverse transcribed the entire isolated RNA, so it sequenced expressed TCRB transcripts. Sequencing was performed with immunoSEQ multiplex PCR; in TCRdb, only in-frame clones are kept and a portion is missing. The table lists about 400,000 clones, roughly 12% of them singletons. Whole-study results and caveats: Significant though moderate, a shortening of TCRB CDR3s appeared in all four CD4+ subsets of Type 1 diabetes patients.

The sequencing sample was made of naive CD4+ T cells from blood. The receptors were gathered from a woman aged 18-29 years with type 1 diabetes.

The J gene is TRBJ2-5, the V gene TRBV29-1; 7 positions agree with TRBD2. From germline, CDR1 is SQVTM and CDR2 ANQGSEA. CDR3 length: 13 residues. The junction had 4 bases not matched to a gene; V was cut back by 1 base and J by 5 bases. CDR3 in amino acids: CSVEAGGPETQYF. In DNA, the CDR3 is TGCAGCGTTGAAGCGGGAGGCCCCGAGACCCAGTACTTC.

The genes are TRBV4-3 and TRBJ2-7, with 9 bases lining up with TRBD1. Germline V lookup: CDR1 LGHNA, CDR2 YSLEER. CDR3 size: 16 residues. The J segment lost 2 bases and the V segment lost 3 bases, leaving 8 bases of the junction unmatched. The CDR3: CASSQLPGQGPYEQYF. The CDR3 DNA reads as TGCGCCAGCAGCCAGTTACCGGGACAGGGACCCTACGAGCAGTACTTC.

This clone was seen a handful of times. The J gene is TRBJ2-5, the V gene TRBV9, with D possibly being TRBD2 (6 bases). Per germline, CDR1 SGDLS and CDR2 YYNGEE. CDR3 size: 15 residues. Deletions cut 4 bases from V and 4 bases from J, with 17 bases between. This CDR3 reads CASSYAGGPGETQYF. The CDR3 DNA follows: TGTGCCAGCAGCTACGCCGGGGGACCAGGAGAGACCCAGTACTTC.

Only a few counts were recorded for this clone. The chain couples TRBV28 to TRBJ1-2; a possible D gene is TRBD1 (6 bases). The CDR3 loop spans 12 amino acids. Germline-derived CDR1 and CDR2 are MDHEN and SYDVKM. Deletions cut 5 bases from V and 6 bases from J, with 10 bases between. The CDR3 region is CASSNRDDGYTF. The CDR3, as DNA: TGTGCCAGCAGTAACAGGGATGATGGCTACACCTTC.

The CDR3 sequence: CASSLRSGTPSYEQYF. The CDR3 DNA reads as TGTGCCAGCAGTCTCCGATCCGGGACACCGTCCTACGAGCAGTACTTC. J is TRBJ2-7 and V is TRBV27; D is perhaps TRBD1 (6 bases). The CDR3 covers 16 residues. From germline, CDR1 is MNHEY and CDR2 SMNVEV (reference sequence). Trimming shortened V by 5 bases and J by 1 base, and 18 bases separated the two germline ends.

This clone has more than one count but fewer than ten. The chain combines TRBV11-2 with TRBJ2-7, with unresolved D. With 4 bases removed from V and 3 bases from J, the gap between germline ends came to 7 bases. Germline V lookup: CDR1 SGHAT, CDR2 FQNNGV. CDR3 length equals 12 residues. The chain's CDR3 is CASSSTYYEQYF. DNA for the CDR3: TGTGCCAGCAGCTCCACATACTACGAGCAGTACTTC. Filled out from reference TRBV11-2 and TRBJ2-7, the complete variable domain reads EAGVAQSPRYKIIEKRQSVAFWCNPISGHATLYWYQQILGQGPKLLIQFQNNGVVDDSQLPKDRFSAERLKGVDSTLKIQPAKLEDSAVYLCASSSTYYEQYFGPGTRLTVT.

The sample holds a few counts of this clone. The chain recombines TRBV15 with TRBJ2-7, with 9 bases that match TRBD2. The V segment lost 8 bases and the J segment 2 bases; nucleotides outside the gene matches: 7. The V gene's germline CDR1 is LNHNV and CDR2 YYDKDF (reference sequence). There are 14 residues in the CDR3. In DNA, the CDR3 is TGTGCCACCCGCCGCGGGGGGGGGACCTACGAGCAGTACTTC. This encodes CATRRGGGTYEQYF. Supplemented by reference TRBV15 and TRBJ2-7, the full variable domain reads DAMVIQNPRYQVTQFGKPVTLSCSQTLNHNVMYWYQQKSSQAPKLLFHYYDKDFNNEADTPDNFQSRRPNTSFCFLDIRSPGLGDTAMYLCATRRGGGTYEQYFGPGTRLTVT.

This clone was observed a few times. The chain recombines TRBV2 with TRBJ2-6; perhaps TRBD2 as D (6 bases). The CDR3 extends over 16 amino acids. V dropped 10 bases and J dropped 0 bases, with 16 bases sitting between them. Germline CDR1 and CDR2: SNHLY and FYNNEI. CDR3 sequence reads: CATGGGGTSGANVLTF. CDR3 bases: TGTGCCACCGGTGGTGGGGGGACCTCTGGGGCCAACGTCCTGACTTTC.

The chain has TRBV29-1 and TRBJ2-2, with D perhaps matching TRBD2 (5 bases). The CDR3 totals 14 residues. V was shortened by 8 bases and J by 0 bases, with 13 bases between the two germline ends. CDR1 is SQVTM and CDR2 is ANQGSEA in the germline V gene. CDR3 amino acids: CSSDGDSNTGELFF. The CDR3 bases are TGCAGCTCCGACGGGGATTCGAACACCGGGGAGCTGTTTTTT.

There are a few counts of this clone. This chain links TRBV28 with TRBJ2-5, with 8 positions matching TRBD1. J was trimmed by 5 bases and V by 2 bases; bases with no gene match: 4. The CDR3 contains 14 residues. The V gene's germline CDR1 is MDHEN and CDR2 SYDVKM. In nucleotides, the CDR3 is TGTGCCAGCAGTTTACAGGGGGCAACGGAGACCCAGTACTTC. Its protein product is CASSLQGATETQYF.

This clone has a handful of counts. This rearrangement joins TRBV6-5 to TRBJ1-4, with 9 bases matching TRBD1. The V gene end was trimmed by 4 bases and the J gene end by 5 bases; junction bases not matched to a gene: 2. From germline, CDR1 is MNHEY and CDR2 SVGAGI. CDR3 length: 14 residues. CDR3 amino acids: CASSFDRGNEKLFF. Here the CDR3 DNA reads TGTGCCAGCAGTTTCGACAGGGGGAATGAAAAACTGTTTTTT.

This clone has a handful of counts. The rearrangement uses TRBV7-8 and TRBJ2-3; 8 nucleotides agree with TRBD1. The ends lost 6 bases at V and 4 bases at J; junction bases unmatched: 6. Germline assignment: CDR1 SGHVS and CDR2 FQNEAQ. The CDR3 has 14 residues. Here the CDR3 reads CASSRRTGPDTQYF. CDR3 bases: TGTGCCAGCAGTCGCCGGACAGGGCCAGATACGCAGTATTTT.

V usage is TRBV7-2 and J usage is TRBJ2-2; no clear D gene. The CDR3 has 13 residues. V was clipped by 7 bases and J by 0 bases, with 6 bases between them. In germline, CDR1 is SGHTA, CDR2 FQGNSA. The CDR3 loop is CASTPTNTGELFF. The CDR3 coding sequence is TGTGCCAGCACCCCAACGAACACCGGGGAGCTGTTTTTT.

The J gene is TRBJ2-7, the V gene TRBV9, with 7 bases aligning to TRBD1. The CDR3 sequence is 15 residues long. The germline V gene encodes CDR1 SGDLS and CDR2 YYNGEE. V was pared by 4 bases and J by 2 bases, with 9 bases of the junction left unmatched. CDR3 amino acids: CASSSGQASAYEQYF. CDR3 coding DNA: TGTGCCAGCAGCTCCGGACAGGCATCTGCCTACGAGCAGTACTTC.

The genes are TRBV11-2 and TRBJ1-2; TRBD1 aligns across 10 bases. With V trimmed by 5 bases and J by 3 bases, 3 bases remained unmatched. Per the germline V gene, CDR1 is SGHAT and CDR2 is FQNNGV. CDR3 length equals 14 residues. In DNA, the CDR3 is TGTGCCAGCAGCATAGGACAGGGGGACTATGGCTACACCTTC. Translated: CASSIGQGDYGYTF.

CDR3 protein: CATSIQGGTDTQYF. CDR3 DNA: TGTGCCACCAGCATCCAGGGGGGCACAGATACGCAGTATTTT. The chain couples TRBV15 to TRBJ2-3; 7 bases are shared with TRBD1. Germline trimming cut 4 bases from V and 1 base from J; bases unmatched to any gene: 2. The CDR3 loop spans 14 amino acids. Germline values: CDR1 LNHNV, CDR2 YYDKDF (reference sequence).

This clone turned up a few times. The CDR3 region has the DNA TGTGCCAGCCGCCACGACGCGGGGGATGAAAAACTGTTTTTT. The encoded protein is CASRHDAGDEKLFF. The chain joins TRBV7-2 to TRBJ1-4; D is possibly TRBD1 (5 bases). The CDR3 is 14 amino acids. V gave up 8 bases and J gave up 6 bases, with 16 bases separating them. CDR1 is SGHTA and CDR2 is FQGNSA in the germline V gene.

This chain links TRBV4-2 with TRBJ2-7, with 8 bases matching TRBD2. This CDR3 has 16 residues. Trimming removed 0 bases from V and 3 bases from J; junction bases left unmatched: 7. Germline V gene sequence: CDR1 LGHNA, CDR2 YNFKEQ. In DNA form, the CDR3 reads TGTGCCAGCAGCCAAGATAGGGCGGGAGGCATCTACGAGCAGTACTTC. Translating gives CASSQDRAGGIYEQYF.

This rearrangement joins TRBV9 to TRBJ1-4; D remains unclear. The CDR3 covers 12 residues. Trimming stripped 3 bases from V and 11 bases from J, with 11 bases between. Germline assignment: CDR1 SGDLS and CDR2 YYNGEE. CDR3 sequence: CASSARRGKLFF. In DNA form, the CDR3 reads TGTGCCAGCAGCGCCCGGAGAGGGAAACTGTTTTTT.

This sequence joins TRBV7-9 and TRBJ1-2, with D tentatively TRBD1 (6 bases). The CDR3 contains 15 residues. Trimming left V 5 bases short and J 1 base short, with 14 bases between. Germline CDR1 SEHNR, CDR2 FQNEAQ (reference sequence). CDR3 nucleotide sequence: TGTGCCAGCAGCGTCGACAGGCCCTATAACTATGGCTACACCTTC. It translates to CASSVDRPYNYGYTF.

This clone was counted only a few times. The sample has other DNA sequences that encode this CDR3 too. The chain carries TRBV28 and TRBJ2-7; 7 bases map to TRBD1. The germline V gene has CDR1 MDHEN and CDR2 SYDVKM. This CDR3 contains 12 residues. The V gene end was trimmed by 5 bases and the J gene end by 3 bases; junction bases not matched to a gene: 1. CDR3 region: CASSRTGYEQYF. The DNA for the CDR3 is TGTGCCAGCAGTCGGACAGGCTACGAGCAGTACTTC.

The V gene is TRBV2, the J gene TRBJ2-1; 10 bases match TRBD2. V lost 6 bases to trimming and J lost 3 bases; unmatched junction nucleotides: 5. The CDR3 has 15 amino acids. The germline V gene has CDR1 SNHLY and CDR2 FYNNEI. The CDR3 loop is CASSASSGGYNEQFF. The CDR3 DNA reads TGTGCCAGCAGCGCCTCTAGCGGGGGCTACAATGAGCAGTTCTTC.

This clone was detected a few times. The chain combines TRBV7-2 with TRBJ2-3; D gene uncertain. The germline V and J ends were trimmed by 2 bases and 6 bases, with 9 bases remaining between them. The CDR3 spans 13 residues. Germline loops: CDR1 SGHTA, CDR2 FQGNSA. Here the CDR3 reads CASSLSPRDTQYF. Here the CDR3 DNA reads TGTGCCAGCAGCTTATCCCCTCGGGATACGCAGTATTTT.

This chain joins TRBV19 and TRBJ1-2; D is unclear. Germline lookup yields CDR1 LNHDA and CDR2 SQIVND (reference sequence). V was clipped by 3 bases and J by 2 bases, with 7 bases between them. This CDR3 contains 13 residues. Here the CDR3 DNA reads TGTGCCAGTAGTATTCCTGCGAACTATGGCTACACCTTC. Translated: CASSIPANYGYTF. The whole variable domain, filled in from reference TRBV19 and TRBJ1-2, reads DGGITQSPKYLFRKEGQNVTLSCEQNLNHDAMYWYRQDPGQGLRLIYYSQIVNDFQKGDIAEGYSVSREKKESFPLTVTSAQKNPTAFYLCASSIPANYGYTFGSGTRLTVV.

V and J are TRBV9 and TRBJ2-1; the D gene is possibly TRBD1 (5 bases). Germline CDR1 is SGDLS and CDR2 is YYNGEE. The CDR3 loop spans 15 amino acids. V lost 0 bases and J lost 5, with 12 bases in between. The CDR3: CASSVAGAGHNEQFF. Written as DNA, the CDR3 is TGTGCCAGCAGCGTAGCTGGGGCCGGACACAATGAGCAGTTCTTC.

The chain carries TRBV5-4 and TRBJ2-3, with a tentative D call TRBD1 (5 bases). V was trimmed by 3 bases and J by 8 bases, leaving 16 bases between them. Germline CDR1 reads SGHNT; CDR2 reads YYREEE (reference sequence). The CDR3 totals 14 residues. CDR3 loop: CASSSPLPQGTQYF. For the CDR3, the DNA is TGTGCCAGCAGCTCCCCCCTTCCCCAGGGTACGCAGTATTTT.

The chain uses TRBV6-1 and TRBJ2-1; a possible D gene is TRBD1 (6 bases). The CDR3 spans 13 residues. V was trimmed by 6 bases and J by 4 bases, leaving 10 bases between them. CDR1 is MNHNS and CDR2 is SASEGT in the germline V gene. As DNA, the CDR3 is TGTGCCAGCAGCCTTAGGGGGTACAATGAGCAGTTCTTC. It translates to CASSLRGYNEQFF.

This clone was seen a few times. The CDR3 loop reads CASSLMSGGNQPQHF. CDR3 coding DNA: TGTGCCAGCAGCTTAATGAGCGGTGGCAATCAGCCCCAGCATTTT. The chain couples TRBV7-2 to TRBJ1-5; no definite D call. Trimming took off 2 bases at V and 2 bases at J, with 10 bases between the two ends. CDR1 and CDR2 from the germline V gene are SGHTA and FQGNSA. This CDR3 contains 15 residues.

The chain is built from TRBV25-1 and TRBJ1-4; 8 bases match TRBD1. Germline assignment: CDR1 MGHDK and CDR2 SYGVNS. Germline trimming cut 5 bases from V and 7 bases from J; bases unmatched to any gene: 6. This CDR3 spans 14 amino acids. The CDR3, as DNA: TGTGCCAGCAGTTCCCCCGGGACAGGTGAAAAACTGTTTTTT. Translated: CASSSPGTGEKLFF.

This clone was observed a handful of times. The rearrangement links TRBV6-5 to TRBJ2-7; TRBD1 matches 9 bases. The CDR3 covers 13 residues. Germline CDR1 is MNHEY and CDR2 is SVGAGI. V lost 6 bases to trimming and J lost 5 bases; unmatched junction nucleotides: 5. CDR3 protein: CASRGTGTHEQYF. CDR3 bases: TGTGCCAGCAGGGGGACAGGGACCCACGAGCAGTACTTC.

This clone was found a few times. V is TRBV4-1 and J is TRBJ1-1; TRBD1 matches at 8 bases. Germline CDR1 reads MGHRA; CDR2 reads YSYEKL. The CDR3 covers 15 residues. The V segment lost 4 bases and the J segment 5 bases; nucleotides outside the gene matches: 9. The CDR3 DNA reads as TGCGCCAGCAGCCCTACAGGGGGAAGCCGGACTGAAGCTTTCTTT. It is translated as CASSPTGGSRTEAFF.

The chain joins TRBV27 to TRBJ1-1, with unresolved D. V lost 9 bases to trimming and J lost 4 bases, with 21 bases between them. Germline CDR1 and CDR2: MNHEY and SMNVEV (reference sequence). The CDR3 loop spans 15 amino acids. The CDR3 sequence is CARLAQLEDPTEAFF. The CDR3, as DNA: TGTGCCAGACTCGCCCAGCTCGAGGATCCCACTGAAGCTTTCTTT.